These 24 T cell receptor beta chains were all obtained from the same sample, sequenced in a study of blood T cells in healthy people across ages. The use of a sample-barcoded 5' primer and a J-beta primer mix characterized a second PCR of roughly 6 to 11 cycles. Each CDR3 protein gets one entry after TCRdb re-called the 5' RACE reads with MiXCR. The profile shows 850,000 to 1,100,000 distinct CDR3 sequences, more than 30% of them singletons. Material for sequencing was blood. These receptors originate from a man aged 18 to 29 in good health.

A few counts support this clonotype. The V gene is TRBV6-1, the J gene TRBJ2-7; no definite D call. V shed 4 bases and J shed 5 bases, with 12 bases lying between them. CDR1 and CDR2 from the germline V gene are MNHNS and SASEGT. The CDR3 extends over 13 amino acids. CDR3 in amino acids: CASSVSTRHEQYF. The CDR3 nucleotides are TGTGCCAGCAGTGTTAGCACGAGGCACGAGCAGTACTTC.

The sample holds one count of this clonotype. This sequence joins TRBV12-3 or TRBV12-4 and TRBJ2-5; D uncertain. Between the trimmed V and J ends, which lost 5 bases and 11 bases, there was a span of 21 bases. This CDR3 has 14 residues. CDR3 coding DNA: TGTGCCAGCAGTCCTCAGGAATATCAGAATGAGCAGTACTTC. The encoded protein is CASSPQEYQNEQYF.

This rearrangement joins TRBV4-3 to TRBJ1-4; D gene ambiguous. Germline CDR1 is LGHNA and CDR2 is YSLEER. CDR3 length: 14 amino acids. With 5 bases removed from V and 7 bases from J, the gap between germline ends came to 14 bases. The chain's CDR3 is CASSSRLGSEKLFF. CDR3 nucleotides: TGCGCCAGCAGCTCAAGGTTAGGAAGTGAAAAACTGTTTTTT.

The chain joins TRBV20-1 to TRBJ2-1; D unclear. Per the germline V gene, CDR1 is DFQATT and CDR2 is SNEGSKA (reference sequence). V lost 3 bases and J 6 bases, leaving 12 bases between the germline ends. The CDR3 has 13 amino acids. CDR3 protein: CSASGTLVNEQFF. The CDR3 region has the DNA TGCAGTGCTAGCGGCACCTTAGTCAATGAGCAGTTCTTC.

This rearrangement joins TRBV20-1 to TRBJ1-4, with TRBD1 identical over 8 bases. Trimming at V came to 6 bases and at J to 8 bases, leaving 11 bases not matched to a gene. CDR3 length equals 14 residues. Germline V gene sequence: CDR1 DFQATT, CDR2 SNEGSKA (reference sequence). The CDR3 is CSAPRQGFEEKLFF. CDR3 DNA: TGCAGTGCCCCAAGACAGGGGTTCGAGGAAAAACTGTTTTTT.

The J gene is TRBJ2-5, the V gene TRBV3-1; 9 nucleotides line up with TRBD2. Germline CDR1 and CDR2: LGHDT and YNNKEL (reference sequence). This CDR3 comprises 17 residues. V gave up 0 bases and J gave up 0 bases; unmatched junction bases: 5. The CDR3: CASSQDDSSGDQETQYF. The CDR3 nucleotides read TGTGCCAGCAGCCAAGATGATTCTAGCGGGGACCAAGAGACCCAGTACTTC.

This clonotype has just a few counts. The chain links TRBV27 to TRBJ1-1, with D perhaps matching TRBD1 (6 bases). V lost 1 base, J lost 7 bases, and 13 bases lay in between. This CDR3 has 14 residues. Germline V gene data show CDR1 as MNHEY and CDR2 as SMNVEV (reference sequence). In DNA, the CDR3 is TGTGCCAGCAGTTTATATTCGACAGGAAATGAAGCTTTCTTT. This codes for CASSLYSTGNEAFF.

This clonotype was detected a few times. The V gene is TRBV7-2, the J gene TRBJ1-1; D uncertain. The germline V and J ends were trimmed by 7 bases and 4 bases, with 13 bases remaining between them. The CDR3 totals 13 residues. CDR1 and CDR2 from the germline V gene are SGHTA and FQGNSA. This CDR3 is CASNEGGPTEAFF. As DNA, the CDR3 is TGTGCCAGCAACGAGGGAGGGCCCACTGAAGCTTTCTTT.

Notes on this clonotype: A junction boundary mismatches the germline segment, possibly from a read error. For the CDR3, the DNA is TGTGCCAGCAGCCTAGCACAGAACACCGGGGAGCTGTTTTTT. Amino acid sequence: CASSLAQNTGELFF. The chain recombines TRBV7-2 with TRBJ2-2; the D gene is possibly TRBD2 (5 bases). The germline V gene has CDR1 SGHTA and CDR2 FQGNSA. The CDR3 loop spans 14 amino acids.

This clonotype was found once. The gene calls are TRBV20-1 and TRBJ1-5; TRBD1 matches at 8 bases. Germline-derived CDR1 and CDR2 are DFQATT and SNEGSKA (reference sequence). The CDR3 extends over 19 amino acids. Losses at the gene ends were 6 bases for V and 0 bases for J; bases not matched to a gene: 19. The CDR3: CSAAGAGGPILSSNQPQHF. Written as DNA, the CDR3 is TGCAGTGCCGCAGGGGCAGGGGGCCCGATACTGAGTAGCAATCAGCCCCAGCATTTT.

This clonotype was counted a few times. This rearrangement joins TRBV4-3 to TRBJ2-3; D unclear. Trimming took off 0 bases at V and 4 bases at J, with 8 bases between the two ends. CDR3 length: 14 amino acids. CDR1 is LGHNA and CDR2 is YSLEER in the germline V gene. The CDR3 region is CASSQDRAADTQYF. CDR3 DNA sequence: TGCGCCAGCAGCCAAGATAGGGCGGCAGATACGCAGTATTTT.

This clonotype has just a few counts. The CDR3 bases are TGTGCCAGCAGTCCGGGGATCCTGGGGACCCAGTACTTC. It specifies CASSPGILGTQYF. The chain uses TRBV6-5 and TRBJ2-5; tentatively, D is TRBD2 (5 bases). The CDR3 covers 13 residues. Trimming cost V 5 bases and J 7 bases, with 14 bases left between them. The germline CDR1 and CDR2 sequences are MNHEY and SVGAGI.

The rearrangement joins TRBV28 to TRBJ1-5, with no clear D. CDR1 is MDHEN, CDR2 SYDVKM, per germline. V lost 6 bases and J 5 bases, leaving 17 bases between the germline ends. The CDR3 spans 15 residues. In nucleotides, the CDR3 is TGTGCCAGCAGGGTCCGAATCCGGAGCGATCAGCCCCAGCATTTT. Its translation: CASRVRIRSDQPQHF. Looking up the rest from reference TRBV28 and TRBJ1-5 gives the full variable domain: DVKVTQSSRYLVKRTGEKVFLECVQDMDHENMFWYRQDPGLGLRLIYFSYDVKMKEKGDIPEGYSVSREKKERFSLILESASTNQTSMYLCASRVRIRSDQPQHFGDGTRLSIL.

The sample holds a few counts of this clonotype. The chain recombines TRBV6-6 with TRBJ1-2; 10 bases line up with TRBD1. The CDR3 is made up of 14 amino acids. With V trimmed by 5 bases and J by 8 bases, 8 bases remained unmatched. CDR1 MNHNY and CDR2 SVGAGI come from the germline V gene (reference sequence). CDR3 loop: CASSTRDRGRGYTF. The CDR3 nucleotides are TGTGCCAGCAGTACCAGAGACAGGGGGCGAGGCTACACCTTC.

This clonotype has only a few counts. V usage is TRBV5-6 and J usage is TRBJ2-5, with TRBD1 matching 8 bases. Germline V gives CDR1 SGHDT, CDR2 YYEEEE. After removal of 4 bases from V and 0 bases from J, the junction contained 11 bases not matched to a gene. This CDR3 has 17 amino acids. CDR3 coding DNA: TGTGCCAGCAGCGAACCCGGACAGGGAAATAACCAAGAGACCCAGTACTTC. Translation gives CASSEPGQGNNQETQYF.

The chain joins TRBV10-3 to TRBJ1-6, with D maybe TRBD1 (6 bases). V lost 7 bases, J lost 7 bases, and 11 bases lay in between. The CDR3 contains 13 residues. The germline V gene encodes CDR1 ENHRY and CDR2 SYGVKD. CDR3 bases: TGTGCCATCAAGGACAGTCCAAATTCACCCCTCCACTTT. Translation: CAIKDSPNSPLHF.

This rearrangement joins TRBV7-6 to TRBJ1-4; 10 bases match TRBD1. Looked up from germline, CDR1 is SGHVS and CDR2 is FNYEAQ. V lost 6 bases to trimming and J lost 8 bases; unmatched junction nucleotides: 9. The length of the CDR3 is 15 residues. The CDR3 loop reads CASRPDRGPSEKLFF. In DNA form, the CDR3 reads TGTGCCAGCAGGCCCGACAGGGGGCCCTCCGAAAAACTGTTTTTT.

In this sample, this clonotype turned up a few times. The rearrangement uses TRBV5-6 and TRBJ2-7; 7 bases match TRBD1. CDR3 length: 13 residues. Germline V lookup: CDR1 SGHDT, CDR2 YYEEEE. The J segment lost 2 bases and the V segment lost 4 bases, leaving 3 bases of the junction unmatched. Here the CDR3 reads CASSPGQPYEQYF. The CDR3 DNA reads TGTGCCAGCAGCCCGGGACAGCCCTACGAGCAGTACTTC.

The table lists this clonotype with a few counts. The genes are TRBV27 and TRBJ1-1, with 7 nucleotides matching TRBD1. The CDR3 consists of 14 residues. V lost 6 bases to trimming and J lost 1 base; unmatched junction nucleotides: 5. The germline V gene encodes CDR1 MNHEY and CDR2 SMNVEV (reference sequence). The DNA of the CDR3 is TGTGCCAGCAGACTGGGACAGCCGAACACTGAAGCTTTCTTT. Its protein product is CASRLGQPNTEAFF.

There are a few counts of this clonotype. As DNA, the CDR3 is TGTGCCAGCAGCTTCGGGGTTTATGAAGCTTTCTTT. Encoded protein: CASSFGVYEAFF. The rearrangement links TRBV7-9 to TRBJ1-1; no clear D. The CDR3 totals 12 residues. The V gene lost 3 bases and the J gene lost 7 bases, with 9 bases spanning the gap. Looked up from germline, CDR1 is SEHNR and CDR2 is FQNEAQ (reference sequence).

The chain's CDR3 is CASSRHQYEQYF. The DNA of the CDR3 is TGTGCCAGCAGTCGACACCAATACGAGCAGTACTTC. This sequence joins TRBV6-2 or TRBV6-3 and TRBJ2-7, with D unclear. V lost 5 bases and J 4 bases, leaving 9 bases between the germline ends. Germline loops: CDR1 MNHEY, CDR2 SVGEGT. The CDR3 loop spans 12 amino acids.

The rearrangement joins TRBV7-9 to TRBJ2-5; D unresolved. Germline values: CDR1 SEHNR, CDR2 FQNEAQ (reference sequence). V lost 5 bases and J 1 base, leaving 11 bases between the germline ends. The CDR3 spans 14 residues. CDR3 coding DNA: TGTGCCAGCAGCGTAGTCAGGTCCCAAGAGACCCAGTACTTC. Its translation is CASSVVRSQETQYF.

V usage is TRBV6-5 and J usage is TRBJ2-4, with 7 bases aligning to TRBD1. Trimming took 5 bases from V and 13 from J; bases not matched to a gene: 17. Per germline, CDR1 MNHEY and CDR2 SVGAGI. The CDR3 covers 15 residues. The DNA for the CDR3 is TGTGCCAGCAGTACCGGGACAGAGACCTCCAATGAGCAGTACTTC. Translated: CASSTGTETSNEQYF.

V is TRBV29-1 and J is TRBJ2-4; perhaps TRBD2 as D (5 bases). Looked up from germline, CDR1 is SQVTM and CDR2 is ANQGSEA. V was shortened by 2 bases and J by 3 bases, with 14 bases between the two germline ends. The CDR3 loop spans 15 amino acids. CDR3 in DNA: TGCAGCGTTGAATTGCGGACTTTAGTCAAAAACATTCAGTACTTC. This sequence encodes CSVELRTLVKNIQYF.